Listed here are 18 T cell receptor beta chains from one sample, sequenced in a study of T cells in Graves' hyperthyroidism and ophthalmopathy. Authors of the study amplified TCR beta CDR3 regions from RNA transcripts. The TCR CDR3 was amplified in a first-round RT-PCR using the HTBI primer set. TCRdb re-derived calls from the multiplex PCR reads in MiXCR, one entry per CDR3 protein. This sample has about 420,000 distinct CDR3 sequences, with approximately 14% found just once. The sample consisted of blood. These receptors were obtained from a woman aged 18-29 years with Graves' hyperthyroidism.

This clonotype was detected many times. The chain links TRBV18 to TRBJ2-5; 8 bases agree with TRBD1. The ends lost 2 bases at V and 5 bases at J; junction bases unmatched: 7. The length of the CDR3 is 15 residues. CDR1 and CDR2 (germline): KGHSH, LQKENI. The CDR3 loop is CASSPLSWTGETQYF. The CDR3 nucleotides read TGTGCCAGCTCACCATTGTCGTGGACAGGGGAGACCCAGTACTTC.

This clonotype was seen at least ten times. The CDR3 sequence: CASSFPGLAGYEQYF. The DNA for the CDR3 is TGTGCCAGCAGTTTCCCCGGACTAGCGGGCTACGAGCAGTACTTC. The rearrangement joins TRBV28 to TRBJ2-7, with TRBD2 identical over 11 bases. Germline-derived CDR1 and CDR2 are MDHEN and SYDVKM. Unmatched junction bases numbered 4, after V lost 3 bases and J lost 3 bases. CDR3 length equals 15 residues. The whole variable domain, remainder taken from reference TRBV28 and TRBJ2-7, is DVKVTQSSRYLVKRTGEKVFLECVQDMDHENMFWYRQDPGLGLRLIYFSYDVKMKEKGDIPEGYSVSREKKERFSLILESASTNQTSMYLCASSFPGLAGYEQYFGPGTRLTVT.

The table lists this clonotype with many counts. J is TRBJ1-2 and V is TRBV12-3 or TRBV12-4; 7 bases fit TRBD1. The CDR3 has 13 amino acids. V trimming: 5 bases; J trimming: 4 bases; junction bases outside the gene matches: 4. The CDR3 coding sequence is TGTGCCAGCAGTCGGACAGGCGCCTATGGCTACACCTTC. Translating gives CASSRTGAYGYTF.

This chain links TRBV6-1 with TRBJ2-7; D may match TRBD1 or TRBD2 (5 bases each). V lost 5 bases and J 5 bases, leaving 13 bases between the germline ends. CDR1 and CDR2 from the germline V gene are MNHNS and SASEGT. The CDR3 sequence is 13 residues long. The DNA for the CDR3 is TGTGCCAGCAGTCCCGGGGCAGGCGACGAGCAGTACTTC. This sequence encodes CASSPGAGDEQYF.

This clonotype was found many times. CDR3 nucleotides: TGTGCCAGCAGCACTAGCGGGAGCTGGTCCTACGAGCAGTACTTC. Its protein product is CASSTSGSWSYEQYF. The chain couples TRBV7-8 to TRBJ2-7; 11 positions match TRBD2. The CDR3 has 15 residues. With V trimmed by 5 bases and J by 1 base, 4 bases remained unmatched. Looked up from germline, CDR1 is SGHVS and CDR2 is FQNEAQ.

This clonotype was seen repeatedly, ten times or more. The genes are TRBV29-1 and TRBJ1-1; weak D call: TRBD1 (5 bases). The CDR3 is 12 residues long. The germline CDR1 and CDR2 sequences are SQVTM and ANQGSEA. The ends were cut back, 6 bases at V and 5 bases at J, with 13 bases in the middle. DNA of the CDR3: TGCAGCGTCCCACGTGGGGGTACTGAAGCTTTCTTT. It encodes CSVPRGGTEAFF.

In its sample, this clonotype was seen many times. The CDR3 here is CASRSQGRLYF. The CDR3 DNA sequence: TGTGCCAGCAGATCCCAGGGGCGCTTATATTTT. The rearrangement links TRBV6-1 to TRBJ1-3, with D possibly being TRBD1 (6 bases). CDR1 MNHNS and CDR2 SASEGT come from the germline V gene. The CDR3 length is 11 residues. V was shortened by 6 bases and J by 14 bases, with 14 bases between the two germline ends.

This clonotype was observed many times. The chain employs TRBV6-1 and TRBJ1-6; D is uncertain. Per germline, CDR1 MNHNS and CDR2 SASEGT. There are 15 residues in the CDR3. Trimming took 1 base from V and 1 from J, leaving 5 bases between them. The CDR3 DNA reads as TGTGCCAGCAGTGAAGGGGGATCCTATAATTCACCCCTCCACTTT. Translation: CASSEGGSYNSPLHF.

This clonotype was seen ten or more times. The chain employs TRBV28 and TRBJ1-5; no clear D gene. Germline V lookup: CDR1 MDHEN, CDR2 SYDVKM. Trimming removed 2 bases at V and 1 base at J, with 6 bases between. The CDR3 has 14 residues. CDR3: CASSLDQSNQPQHF. In DNA, the CDR3 is TGTGCCAGCAGTTTAGACCAAAGCAATCAGCCCCAGCATTTT.

This clonotype was seen repeatedly, ten times or more. The V gene is TRBV28, the J gene TRBJ2-7; 10 bases align to TRBD2. Germline lookup yields CDR1 MDHEN and CDR2 SYDVKM. The CDR3 is 12 residues long. The CDR3 loop reads CAISGRLNEQYF. CDR3 DNA: TGTGCTATTAGCGGGAGGCTCAACGAGCAGTACTTC.

The J gene is TRBJ1-6, the V gene TRBV9, with D possibly TRBD1 on 5 matching bases. Germline loops: CDR1 SGDLS, CDR2 YYNGEE. This CDR3 is built from 14 residues. V lost 4 bases and J 7 bases, leaving 12 bases between the germline ends. The CDR3: CASSPARGNSPLHF. The CDR3 bases are TGTGCCAGCAGCCCCGCGCGGGGCAATTCACCCCTCCACTTT.

This chain connects TRBV12-3 or TRBV12-4 to TRBJ2-2, with 14 bases lining up with TRBD2. Trimming cost V 3 bases and J 5 bases; bases outside gene matches: 8. This CDR3 has 18 residues. CDR3 sequence reads: CASSFGTSGRRGTGELFF. In DNA, the CDR3 is TGTGCCAGCAGTTTTGGGACTAGCGGGAGAAGGGGTACCGGGGAGCTGTTTTTT.

On this clonotype: A much larger clone lies one base from this, so it may be a read error. The chain has TRBV5-1 and TRBJ1-5; tentative D call: TRBD1 (5 bases). CDR3 length equals 19 residues. CDR1 is SGHRS and CDR2 is YFSETQ in the germline V gene. CDR3 protein: CTSSLGQILLLDSNQPQHF. For the CDR3, the DNA is TGCACCAGCAGCCTTGGACAAATTCTGCTTCTGGATAGCAATCAGCCCCAGCATTTT.

This clonotype was detected many times. V usage is TRBV27 and J usage is TRBJ2-4, with 11 bases that match TRBD1. J was trimmed by 6 bases and V by 4 bases; bases with no gene match: 23. This CDR3 is 21 amino acids long. The germline V gene has CDR1 MNHEY and CDR2 SMNVEV (reference sequence). CDR3 loop: CASSSQYIGQGANRDVNIQYF. The CDR3 coding sequence is TGTGCCAGCAGTTCTCAATATATCGGACAGGGGGCGAATAGGGATGTAAACATTCAGTACTTC.

This clonotype was seen repeatedly, ten times or more. This rearrangement joins TRBV9 to TRBJ2-5; tentatively, D is TRBD2 (6 bases). Germline V lookup: CDR1 SGDLS, CDR2 YYNGEE. This CDR3 is 13 amino acids long. V dropped 1 base and J dropped 3 bases, with 7 bases sitting between them. This CDR3 reads CASSVWGEETQYF. For the CDR3, the DNA is TGTGCCAGCAGCGTATGGGGGGAAGAGACCCAGTACTTC.

This clonotype appeared many times. CDR3 residues: CASSLPRPGSRAYSPLHF. CDR3 nucleotides: TGTGCCAGCAGTTTACCCCGACCGGGAAGCCGGGCCTATTCACCCCTCCACTTT. The V call is TRBV28, the J call TRBJ1-6; unclear D gene. The germline V gene encodes CDR1 MDHEN and CDR2 SYDVKM. CDR3 length: 18 amino acids. V was cut by 2 bases and J by 8 bases, with 22 bases left in between.

V gene TRBV5-8 combines with J gene TRBJ2-2; 7 bases agree with TRBD2. The germline gives CDR1 SGHTS, CDR2 YDEGEE. V dropped 6 bases and J dropped 4; count of bases not matched to a gene: 6. The CDR3 is 14 residues long. For the CDR3, the DNA is TGTGCCAGCAACCCGGGGGGAGTCACCGGGGAGCTGTTTTTT. Its translation is CASNPGGVTGELFF.

This clonotype was detected many times. The chain joins TRBV5-4 to TRBJ1-1; possible D gene TRBD1, 5 bases. V was cut by 7 bases and J by 7 bases, with 20 bases left in between. The germline gives CDR1 SGHNT, CDR2 YYREEE (reference sequence). The CDR3 extends over 14 amino acids. CDR3 DNA: TGTGCCAGCTTCCTTAACCCGGGGCAGGGTGAAGCTTTCTTT. Residues: CASFLNPGQGEAFF.